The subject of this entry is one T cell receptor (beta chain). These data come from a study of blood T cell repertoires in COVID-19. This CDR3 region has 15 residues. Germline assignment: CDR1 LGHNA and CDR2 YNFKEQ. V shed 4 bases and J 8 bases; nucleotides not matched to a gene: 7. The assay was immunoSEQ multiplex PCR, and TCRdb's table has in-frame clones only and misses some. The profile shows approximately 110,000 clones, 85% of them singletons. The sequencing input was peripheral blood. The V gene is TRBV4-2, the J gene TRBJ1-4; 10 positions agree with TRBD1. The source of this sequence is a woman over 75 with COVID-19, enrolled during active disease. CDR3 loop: CASSRDGTGDEKLFF. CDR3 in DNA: TGTGCCAGCAGCCGCGACGGGACAGGGGACGAAAAACTGTTTTTT.